What follows is one T cell receptor (beta chain) and its context. This clone's antigen is unknown. These data belong to a study of monozygotic twins with inflammatory bowel disease (dated by TCRdb to the late 2010s). Some background on the complete study: In total, approximately 28 monozygotic twin pairs made up the full study: 19 Danish pairs, all IBD-discordant, plus nine German pairs, of which four were IBD-concordant and five were IBD-discordant. Disease-associated traits were sought mainly through comparisons between IBD patients and their genetically identical healthy co-twins within discordant pairs. Each individual had, on average, about 151 000 unique TCRalpha sequences and 181 000 unique TCRbeta sequences available for analysis. On the study overall, not on this receptor specifically: No single strong signal or clonotype linked to IBD turned up in the results, so the idea that one exists was not supported. Repertoire similarity did not differ between concordant and discordant twins, which could be due to limited statistical power. Different T cell subtypes could not be distinguished in the analysis. Compared with healthy twins, IBD patients had fewer clonotypes in common with other individuals, a difference most pronounced in patients showing signs of disease activity. Measured by the inverse Simpson index, TCRbeta repertoire diversity was lower in IBD patients than in their healthy co-twins. Differing immunosuppressive treatments among patients may have added background noise and inter-individual variability to the repertoires.

The method behind the library was 5' RACE. Each TCR library was prepared from roughly 3.5 ug of total RNA. For each sample, cDNA was synthesized in eight separate reactions using SMARTScribe reverse transcriptase. Unique molecular identifiers containing a 6-nucleotide sample barcode were introduced through template switching during cDNA synthesis. TCRalpha and TCRbeta cDNA was amplified by two nested PCRs of 16 and 9 cycles, with bead purification after each PCR. Before amplification, the cDNA was treated with uracil DNA-glycosylase and purified using the QIAquick PCR purification kit. The second PCR added Illumina TruSeq-compatible adapters along with sample-specific barcodes. Library quality and concentration were assessed using TapeStation and Qubit, and about 5.2 ng of each library was pooled. Pooled libraries were sequenced on an Illumina HiSeq2500 single-index Rapid Run with 2 x 100 bp reads and custom sequencing primers. The original methods were these. UMI-based consensus assembly with MiGEC version 1.2.6 was used to correct PCR and sequencing errors. V(D)J alignment, clonotype assembly and CDR3 extraction were performed with MiXCR version 2.1.1. Normalisation of gene usage, clonotype sharing and MAIT/NKT TCR abundance was achieved by analysing the top 1000, 10 000 and 20 000 clonotypes per sample. After downsampling to 27 000 UMIs, diversity was calculated as the inverse Simpson index using the vegan R package. Paired Mann-Whitney U tests were applied to discordant twin pairs, with Benjamini-Hochberg correction for multiple testing. Each entry corresponds to one CDR3 protein sequence from reads that TCRdb reprocessed, and DNA is not given. V and J calls and clone size were set by TCRdb, not the authors. This sample's table contains around 190,000 distinct CDR3 sequences. The ten largest clones represent less than 2% of the sample.

CDR1 and CDR2, looked up from the germline V gene (reference sequence), are SGHAT and FQDESV. Measured from the cysteine to the phenylalanine, the CDR3 is 13 residues long. This entry has no DNA. From each donor, an approximately 2.7 ml peripheral blood sample was collected into PAXgene tubes and kept at -80 degrees C. Without any T cell sorting, total RNA was extracted from whole blood using the PAXgene blood miRNA kit on an automated QIAcube. Peripheral blood from monozygotic twin pairs who were concordant or discordant for inflammatory bowel disease underwent deep TCRalpha and TCRbeta repertoire profiling using unique molecular barcoding. Smoking habits were recorded for all twin pairs, and individuals were classified as current, former or never smokers.

Sequenced input: blood. This receptor was identified in a human donor with ulcerative colitis or Crohn's disease, or a healthy co-twin of an affected twin (not recorded which). The rearrangement joined TRBV11-1 to TRBJ2-1. This receptor carries the CDR3 CASSLALNNEQFF.